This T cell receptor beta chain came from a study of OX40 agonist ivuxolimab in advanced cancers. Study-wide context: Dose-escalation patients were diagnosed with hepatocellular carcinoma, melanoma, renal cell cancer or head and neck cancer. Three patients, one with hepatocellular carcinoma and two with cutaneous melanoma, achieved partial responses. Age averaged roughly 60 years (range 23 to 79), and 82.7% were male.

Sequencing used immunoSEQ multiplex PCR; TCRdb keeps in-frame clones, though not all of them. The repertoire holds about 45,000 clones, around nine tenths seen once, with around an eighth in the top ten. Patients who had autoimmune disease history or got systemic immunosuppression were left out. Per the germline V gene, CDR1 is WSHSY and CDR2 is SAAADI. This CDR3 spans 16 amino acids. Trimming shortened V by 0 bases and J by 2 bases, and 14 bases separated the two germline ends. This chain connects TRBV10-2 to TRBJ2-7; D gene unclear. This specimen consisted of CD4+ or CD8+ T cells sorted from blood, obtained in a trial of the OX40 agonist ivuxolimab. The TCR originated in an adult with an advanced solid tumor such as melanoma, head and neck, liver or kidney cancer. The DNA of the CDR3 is TGCGCCAGCAGTGAGTCCGGGTCGGGCCGAGCCTACGAGCAGTACTTC. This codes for CASSESGSGRAYEQYF.